Following are 21 T cell receptor beta chains from one sample sequenced in a study of blood T cell repertoires in COVID-19. The protocol was immunoSEQ multiplex PCR, while the TCRdb copy is restricted to in-frame clones and leaves out a portion. In the table there are roughly 250,000 clones, about 89% of which are singletons. Sample: PBMCs or T cells enriched from blood (not recorded which). These receptors were collected from a woman aged 18-29 years who had recovered from COVID-19.

This sequence joins TRBV5-1 and TRBJ2-1, with 12 bases that match TRBD1. Germline loops: CDR1 SGHRS, CDR2 YFSETQ. Trimming took 4 bases from V and 7 from J; bases not matched to a gene: 9. This CDR3 spans 16 amino acids. The CDR3 region is CASSHVQGQGANEQFF. In DNA form, the CDR3 reads TGCGCCAGCAGCCACGTCCAGGGACAGGGGGCGAATGAGCAGTTCTTC.

The rearrangement joins TRBV27 to TRBJ1-1, with 10 bases aligning to TRBD1. The CDR3 runs to 18 residues. V dropped 4 bases and J dropped 4; count of bases not matched to a gene: 15. CDR1 and CDR2 (germline): MNHEY, SMNVEV (reference sequence). In DNA, the CDR3 is TGTGCCAGCAGTTCCCCTCTTAGACAGGGGGCAGAGGGCACTGAAGCTTTCTTT. Protein product: CASSSPLRQGAEGTEAFF.

This rearrangement joins TRBV4-1 to TRBJ2-1; TRBD2 matches at 9 bases. This CDR3 is built from 14 residues. V was pared by 1 base and J by 9 bases, with 4 bases of the junction left unmatched. Germline lookup yields CDR1 MGHRA and CDR2 YSYEKL. The CDR3 loop reads CASSQGSGRGEQFF. In DNA form, the CDR3 reads TGCGCCAGCAGCCAAGGTAGCGGGAGAGGTGAGCAGTTCTTC.

This clone has only a few counts. The V call is TRBV5-6, the J call TRBJ1-2; 7 bases align to TRBD1. The junction had 7 bases not matched to a gene; V was cut back by 4 bases and J by 1 base. CDR3 size: 15 residues. Per germline, CDR1 SGHDT and CDR2 YYEEEE. CDR3 in DNA: TGTGCCAGCAGCGTAGGACAGGCAGATAACTATGGCTACACCTTC. Protein sequence: CASSVGQADNYGYTF.

The chain links TRBV9 to TRBJ2-2, with D possibly being TRBD2 (6 bases). The V end lost 0 bases, the J end lost 6 bases, and 9 bases lay between the germline ends. This CDR3 is built from 14 residues. CDR1 and CDR2 from the germline V gene are SGDLS and YYNGEE. The CDR3 is CASSVVREAGELFF. The CDR3 nucleotides are TGTGCCAGCAGCGTAGTGCGGGAAGCCGGGGAGCTGTTTTTT.

In this sample, this clone turned up once. V and J are TRBV6-5 and TRBJ1-2, with 8 bases identical to TRBD1. The V gene's germline CDR1 is MNHEY and CDR2 SVGAGI. The junction had 8 bases not matched to a gene; V was cut back by 2 bases and J by 6 bases. The length of the CDR3 is 15 residues. The CDR3 DNA is TGTGCCAGCAGTTACGGGGGACAGGCCCTTCATGGCTACACCTTC. It yields the protein CASSYGGQALHGYTF.

The chain employs TRBV20-1 and TRBJ2-3; no definite D call. Germline V CDR1 and CDR2: DFQATT, SNEGSKA (reference sequence). The germline V and J ends were trimmed by 6 bases and 4 bases, with 5 bases remaining between them. This CDR3 has 10 amino acids. The CDR3 nucleotides read TGCAGTGCCGTCCCAGATACGCAGTATTTT. It specifies CSAVPDTQYF.

This clone was counted once. Written as DNA, the CDR3 is TGCGCCAGCAGTGAGTTAGGGACAGGGGATGAAGGTAGCAATCAGCCCCAGCATTTT. The encoded protein is CASSELGTGDEGSNQPQHF. V and J are TRBV10-1 and TRBJ1-5, with 10 bases that match TRBD1. The CDR3 has 19 residues. Germline lookup yields CDR1 WNHNN and CDR2 SYGVQD (reference sequence). The trim removed 1 base at V and 0 bases at J, leaving 9 bases unmatched.

The rearrangement links TRBV4-3 to TRBJ2-5; 7 bases are a match to TRBD1. CDR1 and CDR2 from the germline V gene are LGHNA and YSLEER. This CDR3 is built from 17 residues. The trim removed 3 bases at V and 2 bases at J, leaving 12 bases unmatched. In DNA, the CDR3 is TGCGCCAGCAGCCAGAACGATTACCGGACAGGACAAGAGACCCAGTACTTC. This codes for CASSQNDYRTGQETQYF.

This clone has more than one count but fewer than ten. The chain carries TRBV7-2 and TRBJ2-3; D remains unclear. Germline loops: CDR1 SGHTA, CDR2 FQGNSA. The V end lost 5 bases, the J end lost 0 bases, and 12 bases lay between the germline ends. The CDR3 loop spans 15 amino acids. In DNA form, the CDR3 reads TGTGCCAGCAGCGCCGACTTGACTAGCACAGATACGCAGTATTTT. Translated, it gives CASSADLTSTDTQYF.

J is TRBJ2-2 and V is TRBV5-1; TRBD1 matches at 8 bases. CDR1 is SGHRS, CDR2 YFSETQ, per germline. The CDR3 spans 15 residues. The junction had 5 bases not matched to a gene; V was cut back by 4 bases and J by 3 bases. In DNA form, the CDR3 reads TGCGCCAGCAGCCCGGGACAGGTTTACACCGGGGAGCTGTTTTTT. It yields the protein CASSPGQVYTGELFF.

The chain is built from TRBV5-1 and TRBJ2-7; TRBD1 matches at 8 bases. Germline-derived CDR1 and CDR2 are SGHRS and YFSETQ. This CDR3 is built from 14 residues. Losses at the gene ends were 2 bases for V and 7 bases for J; bases not matched to a gene: 8. Written as DNA, the CDR3 is TGCGCCAGCAGCTTACAGGGGGTCCCCCAAGAGCAGTACTTC. It codes for CASSLQGVPQEQYF.

V usage is TRBV18 and J usage is TRBJ1-2; 7 bases are a match to TRBD1. The ends lost 1 base at V and 3 bases at J; junction bases unmatched: 5. The V gene's germline CDR1 is KGHSH and CDR2 LQKENI. The CDR3 contains 15 residues. CDR3 coding DNA: TGTGCCAGCTCACCACGAACAGGGGTGGACTATGGCTACACCTTC. It encodes CASSPRTGVDYGYTF.

The rearrangement joins TRBV9 to TRBJ1-5; D gene unclear. V was shortened by 0 bases and J by 4 bases, with 11 bases between the two germline ends. CDR3 length equals 15 residues. Germline V CDR1 and CDR2: SGDLS, YYNGEE. The CDR3 sequence is CASSVGGNENQPQHF. The CDR3, as DNA: TGTGCCAGCAGCGTAGGAGGGAACGAGAATCAGCCCCAGCATTTT.

The chain carries TRBV7-9 and TRBJ1-3; 9 nucleotides match TRBD1. The CDR3 loop spans 16 amino acids. J lost 1 base, V lost 5 bases, and 6 bases had no gene match. CDR1 and CDR2 from the germline V gene are SEHNR and FQNEAQ (reference sequence). The CDR3, as DNA: TGTGCCAGCAGCCCCCTGGGGACAGGGTCTGGAAACACCATATATTTT. Translating gives CASSPLGTGSGNTIYF.

The chain links TRBV4-1 to TRBJ2-3, with TRBD1 matching over 11 bases. The CDR3 is made up of 16 amino acids. Unmatched junction bases numbered 7, after V lost 4 bases and J lost 4 bases. Germline CDR1 reads MGHRA; CDR2 reads YSYEKL. The CDR3 spells CASSLRTGGAADTQYF. The CDR3 DNA reads as TGCGCCAGCAGCCTTCGGACAGGGGGCGCGGCAGATACGCAGTATTTT.

This clone was recorded once. V gene TRBV11-3 combines with J gene TRBJ1-2; 7 nucleotides align to TRBD1. With V trimmed by 1 base and J by 2 bases, 1 base remained unmatched. This CDR3 has 14 residues. Germline V CDR1 and CDR2: SGHNT, YENEEA. The CDR3 DNA reads TGTGCCAGCAGCTTAGGCAGGGGGAACTATGGCTACACCTTC. Translated, it gives CASSLGRGNYGYTF.

Remarks on this clone: The junction departs from germline at one end; a sequencing error may be responsible. The V gene is TRBV7-9, the J gene TRBJ2-7; TRBD1 is a possible D gene (5 bases). The CDR3 has 11 residues. Germline-derived CDR1 and CDR2 are SEHNR and FQNEAQ (reference sequence). For the CDR3, the DNA is TGTGCCAGCAGCTTCGGACATGCCGCCTCTTTC. It encodes CASSFGHAASF.

The V gene is TRBV18, the J gene TRBJ1-6; no firm D call. Germline CDR1 is KGHSH and CDR2 is LQKENI. V dropped 6 bases and J dropped 1 base, with 10 bases sitting between them. The length of the CDR3 is 15 residues. CDR3 protein: CASSADFSYNSPLHF. For the CDR3, the DNA is TGTGCCAGCTCCGCAGACTTTTCCTATAATTCACCCCTCCACTTT.

This chain uses TRBV18 with TRBJ2-1, with 8 bases aligning to TRBD2. J gave up 3 bases and V 0 bases, and 7 bases lay outside the gene matches. CDR1 is KGHSH and CDR2 is LQKENI in the germline V gene. This CDR3 has 17 residues. The CDR3 nucleotides read TGTGCCAGCTCACCACCGATTACTAGCGGTAACTACAATGAGCAGTTCTTC. It encodes CASSPPITSGNYNEQFF.

The chain links TRBV5-1 to TRBJ1-1; TRBD1 might be the D (5 bases). Germline V gene lookup returns CDR1 SGHRS and CDR2 YFSETQ. The CDR3 length is 15 residues. V gave up 0 bases and J gave up 0 bases, with 9 bases separating them. CDR3 in DNA: TGCGCCAGCAGCTTGGATGGGACTCTGAACACTGAAGCTTTCTTT. Translating it yields CASSLDGTLNTEAFF. Complete variable domain (other parts from reference TRBV5-1 and TRBJ1-1): KAGVTQTPRYLIKTRGQQVTLSCSPISGHRSVSWYQQTPGQGLQFLFEYFSETQRNKGNFPGRFSGRQFSNSRSEMNVSTLELGDSALYLCASSLDGTLNTEAFFGQGTRLTVV.